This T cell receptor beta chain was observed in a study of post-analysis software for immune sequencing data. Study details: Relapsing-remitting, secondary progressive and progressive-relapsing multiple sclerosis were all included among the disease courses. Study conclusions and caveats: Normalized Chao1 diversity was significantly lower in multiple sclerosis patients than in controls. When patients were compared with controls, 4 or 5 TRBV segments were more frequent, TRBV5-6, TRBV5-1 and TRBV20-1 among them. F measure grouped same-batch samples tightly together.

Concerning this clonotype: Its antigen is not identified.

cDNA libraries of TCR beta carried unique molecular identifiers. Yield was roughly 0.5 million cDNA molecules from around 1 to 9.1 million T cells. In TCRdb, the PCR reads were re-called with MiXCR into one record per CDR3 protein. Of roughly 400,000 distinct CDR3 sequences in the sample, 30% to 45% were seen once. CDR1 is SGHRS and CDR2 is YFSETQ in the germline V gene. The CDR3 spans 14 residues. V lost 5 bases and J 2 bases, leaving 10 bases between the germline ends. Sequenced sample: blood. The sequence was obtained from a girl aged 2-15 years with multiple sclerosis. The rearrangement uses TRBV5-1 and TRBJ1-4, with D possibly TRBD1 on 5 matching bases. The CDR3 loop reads CASRPGTTNEKLFF. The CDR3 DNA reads TGCGCCAGCAGGCCAGGGACGACTAATGAAAAACTGTTTTTT.